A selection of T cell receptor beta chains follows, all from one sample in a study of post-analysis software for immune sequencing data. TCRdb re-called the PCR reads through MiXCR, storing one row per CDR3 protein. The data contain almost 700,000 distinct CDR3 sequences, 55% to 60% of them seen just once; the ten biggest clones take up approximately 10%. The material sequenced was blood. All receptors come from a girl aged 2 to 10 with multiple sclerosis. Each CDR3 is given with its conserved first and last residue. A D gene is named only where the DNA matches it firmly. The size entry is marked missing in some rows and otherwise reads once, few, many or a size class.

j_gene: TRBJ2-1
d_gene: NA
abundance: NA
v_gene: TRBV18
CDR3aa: CASSPPLPYNEQFF
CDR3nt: TGTGCCAGCTCACCTCCACTGCCCTACAATGAGCAGTTCTTC

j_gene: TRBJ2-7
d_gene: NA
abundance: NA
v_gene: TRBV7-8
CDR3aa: CASSPEMGGKYEQYF
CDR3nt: TGTGCCAGCAGCCCCGAGATGGGGGGAAAATACGAGCAGTACTTC

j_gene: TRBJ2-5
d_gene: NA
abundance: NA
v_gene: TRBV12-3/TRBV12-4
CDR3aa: CASSPTSLQTQYF
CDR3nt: TGTGCCAGCAGTCCGACTAGTCTACAGACCCAGTACTTC

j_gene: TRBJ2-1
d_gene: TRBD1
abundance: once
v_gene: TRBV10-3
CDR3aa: CAISEYGQGIVEQFF
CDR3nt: TGTGCCATCAGTGAGTACGGACAGGGGATTGTCGAGCAGTTCTTC

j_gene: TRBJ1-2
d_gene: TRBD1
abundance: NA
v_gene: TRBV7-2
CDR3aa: CASAQTGNYGYTF
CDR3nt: TGTGCCAGCGCCCAGACAGGGAACTATGGCTACACCTTC

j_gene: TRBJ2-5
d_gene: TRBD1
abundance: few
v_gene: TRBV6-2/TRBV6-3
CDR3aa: CASSYDTQGAPRETQYF
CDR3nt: TGTGCCAGCAGTTACGACACACAGGGGGCGCCGCGAGAGACCCAGTACTTC

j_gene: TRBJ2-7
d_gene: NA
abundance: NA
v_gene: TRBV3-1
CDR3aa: CASSQGGGIAYEQYF
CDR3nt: TGTGCCAGCAGCCAAGGAGGCGGGATCGCCTACGAGCAGTACTTC

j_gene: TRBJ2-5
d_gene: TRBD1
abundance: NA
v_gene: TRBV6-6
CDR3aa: CASSRSGGMGRETQYF
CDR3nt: TGTGCCAGCAGTCGGTCAGGGGGCATGGGGCGAGAGACCCAGTACTTC

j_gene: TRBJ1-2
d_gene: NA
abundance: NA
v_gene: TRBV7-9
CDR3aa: CASSLALGGERAGYTF
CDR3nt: TGTGCCAGCAGCTTAGCGTTGGGTGGGGAACGAGCTGGCTACACCTTC

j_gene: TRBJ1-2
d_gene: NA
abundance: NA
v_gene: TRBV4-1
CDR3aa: CASSQEQRNYGYTF
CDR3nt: TGCGCCAGCAGCCAAGAACAGAGGAACTATGGCTACACCTTC

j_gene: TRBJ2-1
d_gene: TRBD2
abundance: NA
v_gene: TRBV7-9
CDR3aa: CASSRIKGTSREQFF
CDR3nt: TGTGCCAGCAGCAGGATAAAAGGGACTAGCCGGGAGCAGTTCTTC

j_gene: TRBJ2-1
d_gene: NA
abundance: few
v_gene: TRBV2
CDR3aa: CATKGGSSVNEQFF
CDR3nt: TGTGCCACAAAGGGGGGCAGTTCGGTGAATGAGCAGTTCTTC

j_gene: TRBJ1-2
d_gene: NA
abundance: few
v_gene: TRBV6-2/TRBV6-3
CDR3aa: CASSYTSTGSLYYTF
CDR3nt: TGTGCCAGCAGTTACACCTCTACAGGGAGCTTGTATTACACCTTC

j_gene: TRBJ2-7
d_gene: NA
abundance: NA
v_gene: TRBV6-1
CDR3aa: CASSEEGRQNSYEQYF
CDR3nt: TGTGCCAGCAGTGAAGAGGGGAGACAAAACTCCTACGAGCAGTACTTC

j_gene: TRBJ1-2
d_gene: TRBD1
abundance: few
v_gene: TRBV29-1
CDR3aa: CSVEGSEGADGYTF
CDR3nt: TGCAGCGTTGAAGGGAGTGAGGGGGCGGATGGCTACACCTTC

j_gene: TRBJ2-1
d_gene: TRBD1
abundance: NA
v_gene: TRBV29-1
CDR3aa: CSVEAQGVANEQFF
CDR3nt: TGCAGCGTTGAGGCCCAGGGGGTGGCCAATGAGCAGTTCTTC

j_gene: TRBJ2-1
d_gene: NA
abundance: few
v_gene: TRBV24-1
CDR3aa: CATSEGDPVYNEQFF
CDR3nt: TGTGCCACCAGTGAGGGGGACCCCGTCTACAATGAGCAGTTCTTC

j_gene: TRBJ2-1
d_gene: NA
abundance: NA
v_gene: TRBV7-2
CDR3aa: CASSPIGSIDNEQFF
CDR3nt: TGTGCCAGCAGCCCTATAGGCAGTATCGACAATGAGCAGTTCTTC

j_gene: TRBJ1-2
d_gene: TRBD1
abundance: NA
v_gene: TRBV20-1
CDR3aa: CSARPRDRGYGYTF
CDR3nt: TGCAGTGCTAGACCCCGGGACAGGGGCTATGGCTACACCTTC

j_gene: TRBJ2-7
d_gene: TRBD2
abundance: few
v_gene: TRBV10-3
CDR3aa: CAISAAGESYEQYF
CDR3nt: TGTGCCATCAGTGCAGCGGGAGAAAGCTACGAGCAGTACTTC

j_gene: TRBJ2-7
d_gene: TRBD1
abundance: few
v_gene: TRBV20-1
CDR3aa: CSAHWTRQGGSYEQYF
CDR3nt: TGCAGTGCCCACTGGACCCGACAGGGGGGTTCCTACGAGCAGTACTTC

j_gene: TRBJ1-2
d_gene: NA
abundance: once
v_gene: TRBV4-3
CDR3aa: CASSQDRGWQIYGYTF
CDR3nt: TGCGCCAGCAGCCAAGATCGTGGGTGGCAGATCTATGGCTACACCTTC

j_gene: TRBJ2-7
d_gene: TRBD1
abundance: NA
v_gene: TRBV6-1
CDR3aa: CASSELGQGFYEQYF
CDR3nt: TGTGCCAGCAGTGAACTGGGACAGGGCTTCTACGAGCAGTACTTC

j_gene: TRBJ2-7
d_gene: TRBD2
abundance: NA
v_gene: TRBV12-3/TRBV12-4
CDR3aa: CASSPRAGGQYEQYF
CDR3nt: TGTGCCAGCAGTCCCCGAGCGGGAGGGCAGTACGAGCAGTACTTC

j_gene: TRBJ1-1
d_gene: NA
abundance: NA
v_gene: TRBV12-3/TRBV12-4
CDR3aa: CASSLVGEGTEAFF
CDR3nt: TGTGCCAGCAGTTTAGTGGGAGAGGGCACTGAAGCTTTCTTT

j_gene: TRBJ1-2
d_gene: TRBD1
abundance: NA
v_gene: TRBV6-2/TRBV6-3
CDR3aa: CASRMTGTYGYTF
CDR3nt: TGTGCCAGCAGAATGACAGGGACCTATGGCTACACCTTC

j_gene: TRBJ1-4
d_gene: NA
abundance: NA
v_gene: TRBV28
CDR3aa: CASSSGDGEKLFF
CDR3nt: TGTGCCAGCAGTTCCGGGGACGGGGAAAAACTGTTTTTT

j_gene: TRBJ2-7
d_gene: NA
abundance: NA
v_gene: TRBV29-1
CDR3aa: CSVDLPRDGSYEQYF
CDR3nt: TGCAGCGTTGACCTTCCCCGGGACGGATCCTACGAGCAGTACTTC

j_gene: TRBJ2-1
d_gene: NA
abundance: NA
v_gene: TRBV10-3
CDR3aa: CAISQSGNEQFF
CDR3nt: TGTGCCATCAGCCAGAGTGGCAATGAGCAGTTCTTC

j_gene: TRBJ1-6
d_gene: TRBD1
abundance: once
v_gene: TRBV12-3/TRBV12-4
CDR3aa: CASSLSGQLNNSPLHF
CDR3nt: TGTGCCAGCAGTTTGTCGGGACAGCTAAATAATTCACCCCTCCACTTT

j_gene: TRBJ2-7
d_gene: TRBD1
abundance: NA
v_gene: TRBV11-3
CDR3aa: CASSLGGTGADEQYF
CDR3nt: TGTGCCAGCAGCTTAGGAGGGACAGGGGCTGACGAGCAGTACTTC

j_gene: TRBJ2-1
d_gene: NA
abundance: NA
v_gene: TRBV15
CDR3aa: CATSRGRDSYNEQFF
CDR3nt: TGTGCCACCAGCAGAGGTCGGGACTCCTACAATGAGCAGTTCTTC

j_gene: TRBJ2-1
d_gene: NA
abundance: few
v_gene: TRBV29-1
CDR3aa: CSARGAVYNEQFF
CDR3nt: TGCAGCGCCCGGGGGGCCGTTTACAATGAGCAGTTCTTC

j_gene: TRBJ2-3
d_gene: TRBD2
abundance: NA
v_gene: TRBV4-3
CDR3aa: CASSQAGGPSDTQYF
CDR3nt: TGCGCCAGCAGCCAGGCGGGGGGGCCGTCTGATACGCAGTATTTT

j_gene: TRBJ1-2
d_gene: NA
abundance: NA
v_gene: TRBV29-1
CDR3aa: CSVAGRLVYGYTF
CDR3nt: TGCAGCGTTGCCGGGCGCCTGGTCTATGGCTACACCTTC

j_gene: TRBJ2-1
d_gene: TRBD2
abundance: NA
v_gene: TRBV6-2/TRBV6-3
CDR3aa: CASRSGGAFNEQFF
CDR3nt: TGTGCCAGCAGAAGCGGGGGGGCCTTTAATGAGCAGTTCTTC

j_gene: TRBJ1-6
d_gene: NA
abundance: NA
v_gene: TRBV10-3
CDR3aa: CAISKEGPNSPLHF
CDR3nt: TGTGCCATCAGCAAGGAGGGCCCTAATTCACCCCTCCACTTT

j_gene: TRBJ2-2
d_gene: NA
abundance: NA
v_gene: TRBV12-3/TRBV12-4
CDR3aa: CASSSSSREMPNTGELFF
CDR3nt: TGTGCCAGCAGTTCCTCTAGTCGGGAGATGCCGAACACCGGGGAGCTGTTTTTT

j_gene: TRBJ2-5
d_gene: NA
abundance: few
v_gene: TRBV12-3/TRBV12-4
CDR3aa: CASAIRAQETQYF
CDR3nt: TGTGCCAGTGCAATTCGGGCTCAAGAGACCCAGTACTTC

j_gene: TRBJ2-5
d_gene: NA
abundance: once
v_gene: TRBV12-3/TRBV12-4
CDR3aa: CASTDSYTETQYF
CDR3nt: TGTGCCAGCACGGACAGTTACACAGAGACCCAGTACTTC

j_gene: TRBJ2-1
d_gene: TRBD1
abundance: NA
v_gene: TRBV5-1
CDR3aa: CASSLGQGLEQFF
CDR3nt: TGCGCCAGCAGCTTGGGACAGGGCCTTGAGCAGTTCTTC

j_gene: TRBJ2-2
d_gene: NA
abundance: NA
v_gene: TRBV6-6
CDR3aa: CASSYSELRTGELFF
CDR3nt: TGTGCCAGCAGTTACTCTGAGCTGCGCACCGGGGAGCTGTTTTTT

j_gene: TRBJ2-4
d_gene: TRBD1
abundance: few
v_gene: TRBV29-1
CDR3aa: CSVGQGAMNIQYF
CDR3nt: TGCAGCGTTGGACAGGGGGCTATGAACATTCAGTACTTC

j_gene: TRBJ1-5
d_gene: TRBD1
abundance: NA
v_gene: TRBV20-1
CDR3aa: CSARDYQGGHQPQHF
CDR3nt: TGCAGTGCTAGAGATTACCAGGGGGGGCACCAGCCCCAGCATTTT

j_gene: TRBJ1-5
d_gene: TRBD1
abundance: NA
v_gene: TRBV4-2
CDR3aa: CASSRGTGGDQPQHF
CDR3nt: TGTGCCAGCAGCCGGGGGACAGGGGGCGATCAGCCCCAGCATTTT

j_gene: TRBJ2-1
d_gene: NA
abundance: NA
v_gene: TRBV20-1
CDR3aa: CSAPDSGFKNNEQFF
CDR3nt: TGCAGTGCTCCCGACAGTGGGTTTAAGAACAATGAGCAGTTCTTC